The 20 T cell receptor beta chains below all came from one sample that was sequenced in a study of beta chain features in type 1 diabetes. Study results and limitations: Across all four CD4+ subsets, people with type 1 diabetes showed modestly shorter TCRB CDR3s.

Which antigens these TCRs recognize remains unknown. Reverse transcription of all isolated RNA meant that expressed TCRB transcripts were sequenced. TCRdb's table, derived via immunoSEQ multiplex PCR, lists solely in-frame clones and lacks some. This sample has 55,000 to 85,000 clones; about 48% occur once, and the top ten carry around 0.7%. The specimen sequenced was central memory CD4+ T cells from blood. The origin of the receptors is a man younger than 45 with type 1 diabetes.

This rearrangement joins TRBV7-8 to TRBJ1-2, with a weak D call TRBD1 (6 bases). Germline lookup yields CDR1 SGHVS and CDR2 FQNEAQ. The CDR3 sequence is 15 residues long. Trimming took 2 bases from V and 4 from J, leaving 14 bases between them. The CDR3 reads CASSLNAGEIYGYTF. For the CDR3, the DNA is TGTGCCAGCAGCTTAAATGCAGGGGAAATCTATGGCTACACCTTC.

The DNA of the CDR3 is TGTGCCAGCAGAACCAGACAGGGAAGCACAGATACGCAGTATTTT. Residues: CASRTRQGSTDTQYF. The chain employs TRBV5-6 and TRBJ2-3; 7 nucleotides line up with TRBD1. The CDR3 has 15 amino acids. Per germline, CDR1 SGHDT and CDR2 YYEEEE. After removal of 5 bases from V and 0 bases from J, the junction contained 6 bases not matched to a gene.

V usage is TRBV2 and J usage is TRBJ2-3, with D perhaps matching TRBD2 (6 bases). The V gene's germline CDR1 is SNHLY and CDR2 FYNNEI. The V and J ends lost 3 bases and 0 bases respectively, with 10 bases between them. The CDR3 is 15 amino acids. The CDR3 is CASSESGGSTDTQYF. CDR3 DNA: TGTGCCAGCAGTGAGTCTGGGGGGAGCACAGATACGCAGTATTTT.

CDR3 in amino acids: CAISEGTGYDEQYF. CDR3 DNA sequence: TGTGCCATCAGTGAAGGGACAGGGTACGACGAGCAGTACTTC. This chain joins TRBV10-3 and TRBJ2-7, with 9 bases lining up with TRBD1. J was trimmed by 5 bases and V by 3 bases; bases with no gene match: 5. This CDR3 is built from 14 residues. The germline V gene encodes CDR1 ENHRY and CDR2 SYGVKD.

This chain joins TRBV7-2 and TRBJ1-3, with TRBD1 matching over 10 bases. Germline lookup yields CDR1 SGHTA and CDR2 FQGNSA. V trimming: 0 bases; J trimming: 5 bases; junction bases outside the gene matches: 1. The CDR3 is 15 amino acids. In DNA, the CDR3 is TGTGCCAGCAGCTTAGCGGGACAGGGGAGAAACACCATATATTTT. It codes for CASSLAGQGRNTIYF.

This clone turned up a few times. The CDR3 here is CASSPRTEAFF. DNA of the CDR3: TGTGCCAGCAGCCCGCGCACTGAAGCTTTCTTT. The gene calls are TRBV28 and TRBJ1-1; no clear D gene. V lost 6 bases, J lost 4 bases, and 6 bases lay in between. The length of the CDR3 is 11 residues. The germline V gene encodes CDR1 MDHEN and CDR2 SYDVKM. The complete variable domain, with remaining parts taken from reference TRBV28 and TRBJ1-1, reads DVKVTQSSRYLVKRTGEKVFLECVQDMDHENMFWYRQDPGLGLRLIYFSYDVKMKEKGDIPEGYSVSREKKERFSLILESASTNQTSMYLCASSPRTEAFFGQGTRLTVV.

This clone was detected a few times. J is TRBJ2-5 and V is TRBV5-1, with TRBD1 as a possible D gene (6 bases). The CDR3 has 17 amino acids. Looked up from germline, CDR1 is SGHRS and CDR2 is YFSETQ. The V end lost 6 bases, the J end lost 0 bases, and 21 bases lay between the germline ends. The CDR3: CASTPTAGQPYQETQYF. The CDR3 DNA follows: TGCGCCAGCACCCCCACCGCCGGACAGCCCTACCAAGAGACCCAGTACTTC. The full variable domain, in which reference TRBV5-1 and TRBJ2-5 provide the parts outside the CDR3, is KAGVTQTPRYLIKTRGQQVTLSCSPISGHRSVSWYQQTPGQGLQFLFEYFSETQRNKGNFPGRFSGRQFSNSRSEMNVSTLELGDSALYLCASTPTAGQPYQETQYFGPGTRLLVL.

The V call is TRBV11-2, the J call TRBJ2-2; 7 nucleotides line up with TRBD1. The CDR3 runs 15 residues. V lost 5 bases, J lost 4 bases, and 7 bases stayed unmatched. Germline V lookup: CDR1 SGHAT, CDR2 FQNNGV. CDR3 region: CASSPTGASTGELFF. The CDR3, as DNA: TGTGCCAGCAGCCCTACAGGGGCCAGCACCGGGGAGCTGTTTTTT.

The V call is TRBV6-6, the J call TRBJ2-2; 9 bases fit TRBD1. The CDR3 spans 15 residues. The ends lost 8 bases at V and 6 bases at J; junction bases unmatched: 10. Per the germline V gene, CDR1 is MNHNY and CDR2 is SVGAGI (reference sequence). CDR3: CASGGQGPRAGELFF. The CDR3 region has the DNA TGTGCCAGCGGGGGACAGGGTCCTCGCGCCGGGGAGCTGTTTTTT.

This sequence joins TRBV7-2 and TRBJ1-1, with D hard to call. V lost 3 bases and J 5 bases, leaving 16 bases between the germline ends. The CDR3 runs to 15 residues. Germline V gene lookup returns CDR1 SGHTA and CDR2 FQGNSA. The CDR3 loop is CASSLGSGIGTEAFF. In nucleotides, the CDR3 is TGTGCCAGCAGCTTGGGGAGCGGGATTGGTACTGAAGCTTTCTTT.

This sequence joins TRBV5-1 and TRBJ2-1; 7 bases line up with TRBD2. With V trimmed by 4 bases and J by 4 bases, 5 bases remained unmatched. The V gene's germline CDR1 is SGHRS and CDR2 YFSETQ. There are 14 residues in the CDR3. CDR3 coding DNA: TGCGCCAGCAGCACACCTAGCGGTTACAATGAGCAGTTCTTC. This encodes CASSTPSGYNEQFF.

This clone has only a few counts. The chain is built from TRBV7-9 and TRBJ1-2; 8 nucleotides line up with TRBD1. The CDR3 sequence is 14 residues long. CDR1 is SEHNR and CDR2 is FQNEAQ in the germline V gene (reference sequence). The J segment lost 7 bases and the V segment lost 5 bases, leaving 9 bases of the junction unmatched. The chain's CDR3 is CASSPVNRGGGYTF. As DNA, the CDR3 is TGTGCCAGCAGCCCCGTGAACAGGGGGGGTGGCTACACCTTC.

A few counts support this clone. The genes are TRBV13 and TRBJ2-7; 7 bases fit TRBD1. Unmatched junction bases numbered 6, after V lost 5 bases and J lost 2 bases. There are 14 residues in the CDR3. From germline, CDR1 is PRHDT and CDR2 FYEKMQ (reference sequence). The CDR3 DNA reads as TGTGCCAGCAGCGTACGACAGGGAGCCTACGAGCAGTACTTC. Residues: CASSVRQGAYEQYF.

The chain links TRBV5-4 to TRBJ1-2, with D tentatively TRBD1 (6 bases). V gave up 4 bases and J gave up 1 base, with 17 bases separating them. This CDR3 contains 16 residues. The germline V gene has CDR1 SGHNT and CDR2 YYREEE (reference sequence). The CDR3 bases are TGTGCCAGCAGCCCCCAGGGGCAGACCTTTAACTATGGCTACACCTTC. Its translation: CASSPQGQTFNYGYTF.

This clone was observed a few times. V and J are TRBV18 and TRBJ2-5; 9 bases line up with TRBD2. The length of the CDR3 is 14 residues. CDR1 is KGHSH and CDR2 is LQKENI in the germline V gene. V lost 2 bases and J lost 5; bases outside the gene matches: 3. The chain's CDR3 is CASSPSGGSETQYF. In DNA form, the CDR3 reads TGTGCCAGCTCACCAAGCGGGGGGTCGGAGACCCAGTACTTC.

The V gene is TRBV30, the J gene TRBJ2-3; 7 nucleotides align to TRBD2. Trimming cost V 7 bases and J 0 bases; bases outside gene matches: 7. The CDR3 loop spans 14 amino acids. Germline loops: CDR1 GTSNPN, CDR2 SVGIG (reference sequence). The DNA for the CDR3 is TGTGCCTCCACTCCTAGCGGTAGCACAGATACGCAGTATTTT. Amino acids: CASTPSGSTDTQYF.

The V gene is TRBV4-2, the J gene TRBJ2-3; tentative D call: TRBD2 (5 bases). Trimming removed 0 bases from V and 2 bases from J, with 12 bases in between. The CDR3 has 16 amino acids. Germline V gene lookup returns CDR1 LGHNA and CDR2 YNFKEQ. This CDR3 is CASSQERTSSTDTQYF. The CDR3 DNA follows: TGTGCCAGCAGCCAAGAGAGGACTTCCTCCACAGATACGCAGTATTTT.

The chain couples TRBV6-5 to TRBJ2-4; unclear D gene. CDR1 and CDR2 from the germline V gene are MNHEY and SVGAGI. The CDR3 totals 13 residues. Trimming stripped 4 bases from V and 3 bases from J, with 7 bases between. CDR3 in DNA: TGTGCCAGCAGTTCGGTCGACAAAAACATTCAGTACTTC. This codes for CASSSVDKNIQYF.

This clone came up a few times. CDR3 coding DNA: TGTGCCATCCTAACCTTGGGGCGAACGAACACCGGGGAGCTGTTTTTT. Amino acids: CAILTLGRTNTGELFF. The V and J genes are TRBV14 and TRBJ2-2; D perhaps matches TRBD1 (5 bases). Germline CDR1 is SGHDN and CDR2 is FVKESK. Deletions cut 10 bases from V and 0 bases from J, with 18 bases between. CDR3 length equals 16 residues.

The genes are TRBV20-1 and TRBJ1-2; TRBD1 matches 8 bases. Germline CDR1 and CDR2: DFQATT and SNEGSKA (reference sequence). The CDR3 totals 11 residues. Trimming cost V 7 bases and J 8 bases; bases outside gene matches: 6. The CDR3 region is CSVMTGEGYTF. The CDR3 nucleotides are TGCAGTGTCATGACAGGGGAAGGCTACACCTTC.